These T cell receptor beta chains were read from a single sample in a study of Ad26.COV2.S vaccination and SARS-CoV-2 variants. Profiled with immunoSEQ multiplex PCR; TCRdb holds only in-frame clones, not every one. The sample contains roughly 450,000 clones, around 90% of which appear only once. Sequences were derived from peripheral blood, sampled in a trial of Ad26.COV2.S vaccine versus placebo. These receptors were collected from a person between 18 and 60 years old who received the Ad26.COV2.S COVID-19 vaccine or a placebo. Each CDR3 is given with its conserved first and last residue. D genes are given only for firm matches. Expanded clones get a size class; other rows say once, few or many, or leave the size out.

DNA	CDR3	size	J	V	D
TGTGCCAGCAGCTTGATGGGGGGCTCCTACGAGCAGTACTTC	CASSLMGGSYEQYF	.	TRBJ2-7	TRBV5-4	.
TGTGCTAGTGGTTCCAATCAAATCCCCACTCAGCCCCAGCATTTT	CASGSNQIPTQPQHF	.	TRBJ1-5	TRBV12-5	.
TGTGCCAGCAGTGATACGTTGTACAATGAGCAGTTCTTC	CASSDTLYNEQFF	.	TRBJ2-1	TRBV6-4	.
TGTGCCAGCAGTTTTCAGAGCAATCAGCCCCAGCATTTT	CASSFQSNQPQHF	.	TRBJ1-5	TRBV12-3/TRBV12-4	.
TGTGCCAGCAGTTTACAGACAGATACGCAGTATTTT	CASSLQTDTQYF	.	TRBJ2-3	TRBV28	.
TGTGCCATCAGTGAAACCGAAGATAGCGGGAGGACGAGTTACGAGCAGTACTTC	CAISETEDSGRTSYEQYF	.	TRBJ2-7	TRBV10-3	TRBD2
TGTGCCAGCAGTGACGACAGCCTGTACAATGAGCAGTTCTTC	CASSDDSLYNEQFF	.	TRBJ2-1	TRBV25-1	.
TGTGCCACCAGAGGCCGCGCGGGAGGCTACAATGAGCAGTTCTTC	CATRGRAGGYNEQFF	.	TRBJ2-1	TRBV15	TRBD2
TGCAGCGTGACCCTTGGGGGACAGGGAGTTTCCTATGGCTACACCTTC	CSVTLGGQGVSYGYTF	.	TRBJ1-2	TRBV29-1	TRBD1
TGTGCCATCAGTGAGTCGAAAAGCGAGGGAGGGCCCTACAATGAGCAGTTCTTC	CAISESKSEGGPYNEQFF	.	TRBJ2-1	TRBV10-3	TRBD2
TGTGCCAGCAGTGAAGACACTGAAGCTTTCTTT	CASSEDTEAFF	.	TRBJ1-1	TRBV6-1	.
TGCGCCAGCAGATCGACGCTACCCGGCACTGAAGCTTTCTTT	CASRSTLPGTEAFF	.	TRBJ1-1	TRBV5-1	.
TGTGCCAGCAGTCCTTCGCAGGGAGTATCCCCCCTCCACTTT	CASSPSQGVSPLHF	.	TRBJ1-6	TRBV25-1	.
TGTGCCAGAAGCTTTATGACCCAAGAGACCCAGTACTTC	CARSFMTQETQYF	.	TRBJ2-5	TRBV7-5	.
TGCAGCGTCTTACAGGGGAGTGAAGCTTTCTTT	CSVLQGSEAFF	.	TRBJ1-1	TRBV29-1	TRBD1
TGCAGTGCTAGTGTGGGAGGGCGCAATGAGCAGTTCTTC	CSASVGGRNEQFF	.	TRBJ2-1	TRBV20-1	TRBD2
TGTGCCAGTAGTACATTGCTTTCGGGACTAGCGACGAGCTCCTACAATGAGCAGTTCTTC	CASSTLLSGLATSSYNEQFF	.	TRBJ2-1	TRBV19	TRBD2
TGTGCCAGCAGCTTCTACAGGGGGGAGACCCAGTACTTC	CASSFYRGETQYF	.	TRBJ2-5	TRBV11-1	TRBD1
TGCGCCAGCAGTCCCCTAAAGGGGCGGGAGGGATACAATGAGCAGTTCTTC	CASSPLKGREGYNEQFF	.	TRBJ2-1	TRBV4-1	TRBD2
TGTGCCAGCAGTTACTCGAGCCGGGACCACGACTCCTACGAGCAGTACTTC	CASSYSSRDHDSYEQYF	.	TRBJ2-7	TRBV6-2/TRBV6-3	.
TGCGCCAGCAGATATGGACAGCTCCCGAATGAGCCCCAGCATTTT	CASRYGQLPNEPQHF	.	TRBJ1-5	TRBV5-1	.
TGTGCCAGTAACCCCCGAGGGCCGGGGGACTACGAGCAGTACTTC	CASNPRGPGDYEQYF	.	TRBJ2-7	TRBV19	.
TGTGCCATCAGTGAGGTACCAGGGTTGGAGACCCAGTACTTC	CAISEVPGLETQYF	once	TRBJ2-5	TRBV10-3	.
TGCAGCGTTGAAGAAGGGACAGGGGAAAATCAGCCCCAGCATTTT	CSVEEGTGENQPQHF	few	TRBJ1-5	TRBV29-1	TRBD1
TGTGCCAGCAGCATCGGACAGGGGGCGGGGGAGCTGTTTTTT	CASSIGQGAGELFF	.	TRBJ2-2	TRBV6-5	TRBD1
TGTGCCAGCTCACCGCAGGACAGGGGCGAGCAGTACTTC	CASSPQDRGEQYF	.	TRBJ2-7	TRBV18	TRBD1
TGTGCCAGCAGCCAAACCCGGGAGGTCGAAGTTTATGGCTACACCTTC	CASSQTREVEVYGYTF	.	TRBJ1-2	TRBV3-1/TRBV3-2	.
TGTGCCAGCGGAGGGCAGTTATTTCAGCCCCAGCATTTT	CASGGQLFQPQHF	once	TRBJ1-5	TRBV2	.
TGCGCCAGCAGCCAAGAGGCCTCGGCCTCGGACGAGCAGTACTTC	CASSQEASASDEQYF	.	TRBJ2-7	TRBV4-1	.
TGTGCCAGCAGATCCAGCGGGTTTGGGCCCCAGCATTTT	CASRSSGFGPQHF	once	TRBJ1-5	TRBV12-3/TRBV12-4	.
TGCAGTGCTCTTTACAATGAGCAGTTCTTC	CSALYNEQFF	.	TRBJ2-1	TRBV20-1	.
TGCGCCAGCAGCGCGTGGGGCGGCGTGACGAACACCGGGGAGCTGTTTTTT	CASSAWGGVTNTGELFF	.	TRBJ2-2	TRBV5-1	.
TGTGCCAGCAGTTTTTCGGGACAGGGTCGATTGTACGAGCAGTACTTC	CASSFSGQGRLYEQYF	.	TRBJ2-7	TRBV27	TRBD1
TGTGCCAGCAGCTTAGCCGAAGAGACCCAGTACTTC	CASSLAEETQYF	.	TRBJ2-5	TRBV7-6	.
TGTGCCAGCAGCCAAGTGTCAGCCTCTAGGGGCTACACCTTC	CASSQVSASRGYTF	.	TRBJ1-2	TRBV3-1/TRBV3-2	.
TGTGCCAGCAGCCCTTCGAGCAGGGCGAGCACAGATACGCAGTATTTT	CASSPSSRASTDTQYF	.	TRBJ2-3	TRBV5-4	.
TGTGCCAGCAGTGAAGAGGAAGCAGGGCCAGATACGCAGTATTTT	CASSEEEAGPDTQYF	few	TRBJ2-3	TRBV6-1	.
TGTGCCAGCAGGAACAGGGGGCGTGAAAAACTGTTTTTT	CASRNRGREKLFF	.	TRBJ1-4	TRBV12-3/TRBV12-4	TRBD1
TGTGCCAGCAGTTCGGACCGGGGTTGGATGAACACTGAAGCTTTCTTT	CASSSDRGWMNTEAFF	.	TRBJ1-1	TRBV27	.
TGTGCCAGCACCCTGACTAGCGGGTGGAATGAGCAGTTCTTC	CASTLTSGWNEQFF	.	TRBJ2-1	TRBV27	TRBD2
TGTGCCAGCAGCGTAAGGAGACAGGCTGGGGCCAGCTCCTACAATGAGCAGTTCTTC	CASSVRRQAGASSYNEQFF	.	TRBJ2-1	TRBV9	.
TGTGCCAGCAGTTCCCAATACGAGCAGTACTTC	CASSSQYEQYF	.	TRBJ2-7	TRBV28	.
TGTGCCACCAGTGATTTGCCCCGGGGACTAGCGTTTTCATCCTACGAGCAGTACTTC	CATSDLPRGLAFSSYEQYF	.	TRBJ2-7	TRBV24-1	TRBD2
TGTGCCAGCAGTCACGGGGCGGGTGCACCCATGGGAGATACGCAGTATTTT	CASSHGAGAPMGDTQYF	once	TRBJ2-3	TRBV6-7	.
TGTGCCACCAGCCTGGAGAGAGCGGGATTCTACGAGCAGTACTTC	CATSLERAGFYEQYF	.	TRBJ2-7	TRBV15	TRBD2
TGCGCCAGCAGCCAAGAGGGCAGCAATCAGCCCCAGCATTTT	CASSQEGSNQPQHF	once	TRBJ1-5	TRBV4-1	.
TGCGCCAGCAGTTCCGACACCAGCTCCTACAATGAGCAGTTCTTC	CASSSDTSSYNEQFF	.	TRBJ2-1	TRBV5-1	.
TGTGCCAGCAGCACCAATCACGGCTACGAGCAGTACTTC	CASSTNHGYEQYF	.	TRBJ2-7	TRBV9	.
TGTGCCAGCAGTTACTCGAGCGGGGGAGGGGAGACCCAGTACTTC	CASSYSSGGGETQYF	.	TRBJ2-5	TRBV6-2/TRBV6-3	TRBD2
TGTGCCAGCAGTCGCGTCTCGTTATCACAGGGAGCCTATGGCTACACCTTC	CASSRVSLSQGAYGYTF	few	TRBJ1-2	TRBV27	.